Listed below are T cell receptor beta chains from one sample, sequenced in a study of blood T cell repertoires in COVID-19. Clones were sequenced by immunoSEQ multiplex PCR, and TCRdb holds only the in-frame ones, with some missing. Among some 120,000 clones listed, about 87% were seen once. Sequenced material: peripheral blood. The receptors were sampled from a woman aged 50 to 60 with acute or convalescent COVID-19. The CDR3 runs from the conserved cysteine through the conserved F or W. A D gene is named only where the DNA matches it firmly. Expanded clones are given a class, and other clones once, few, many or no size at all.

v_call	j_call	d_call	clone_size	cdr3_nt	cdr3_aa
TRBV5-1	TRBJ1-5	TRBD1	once	TGCGCCAGCAGCTCAGGACAGGGCGATCAGCCCCAGCATTTT	CASSSGQGDQPQHF
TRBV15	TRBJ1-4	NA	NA	TGTGCCACCAGCCCAAAGTTCCGCACTGGAGGTGAAAAACTGTTTTTT	CATSPKFRTGGEKLFF
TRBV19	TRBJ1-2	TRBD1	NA	TGTGCCAGTAGTAGTGGACAGGTCCAGGGCTATGGCTACACCTTC	CASSSGQVQGYGYTF
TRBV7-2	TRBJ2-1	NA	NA	TGTGCCAGCAGCTTAGCGTTAGGCGGGCCTTTGTACAATGAGCAGTTCTTC	CASSLALGGPLYNEQFF
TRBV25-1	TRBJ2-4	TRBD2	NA	TGTGCCAGCAGTGCTCCGACTAGCGGTCGAGCCAAAAACATTCAGTACTTC	CASSAPTSGRAKNIQYF
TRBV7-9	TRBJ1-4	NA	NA	TGTGCCAGCAGCTTAGCTAACTTCGGGAATGAAAAACTGTTTTTT	CASSLANFGNEKLFF
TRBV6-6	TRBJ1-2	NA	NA	TGTGCCAGCAGTCCCAGGGGCGTCGGGGACGGCTACACCTTC	CASSPRGVGDGYTF
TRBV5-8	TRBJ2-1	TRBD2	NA	TGTGCCAGCAGCTTGGGGGTAGCGGGAACTTACAATGAGCAGTTCTTC	CASSLGVAGTYNEQFF
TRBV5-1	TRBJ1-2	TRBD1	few	TGCGCCAGCAGACCCACAGGGGACGGCGGCTACACCTTC	CASRPTGDGGYTF
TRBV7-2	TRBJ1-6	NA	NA	TGTGCCAGCAGCTCTGGTCCAGGGTCCTTTTCACCCCTCCACTTT	CASSSGPGSFSPLHF
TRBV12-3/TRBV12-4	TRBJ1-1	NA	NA	TGTGCCAGCAGTTTATATGACTTAGCTGAAGCTTTCTTT	CASSLYDLAEAFF
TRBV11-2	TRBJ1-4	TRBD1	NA	TGTGCCAGCAGCTTAGTGAAGTTTCAGGGGGCGCCGGAAAAACTGTTTTTT	CASSLVKFQGAPEKLFF
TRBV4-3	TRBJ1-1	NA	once	TGCGCCAGCAGCCAAGTAGGGGGAGAAGCTTTCTTT	CASSQVGGEAFF
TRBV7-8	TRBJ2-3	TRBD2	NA	TGTGCCAGCAGCTTATGGAGCGGGATCCTAGATACGCAGTATTTT	CASSLWSGILDTQYF
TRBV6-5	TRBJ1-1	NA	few	TGTGCCAGCATCCCGGGGTGGAACACTGAAGCTTTCTTT	CASIPGWNTEAFF
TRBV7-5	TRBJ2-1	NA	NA	TGTGTCATGACAGGGGTTACCTACAATGAGCAGTTCTTC	CVMTGVTYNEQFF
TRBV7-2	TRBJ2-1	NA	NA	TGTGCCAGCAGCTTCGCCGGGACACAGCAGTTCTTC	CASSFAGTQQFF
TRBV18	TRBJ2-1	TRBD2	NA	TGTGCCAGCTCACCGCGAGGTGAGCGGGAGAATGAGCAGTTCTTC	CASSPRGERENEQFF
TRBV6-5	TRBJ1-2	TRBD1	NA	TGTGCCAGCAGTTACTCGCGGGACAGCGCAAACTATGGCTACACCTTC	CASSYSRDSANYGYTF
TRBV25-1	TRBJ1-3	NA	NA	TGTGCCAGCAGTTCACAAGGGAGGGGAAACACCATATATTTT	CASSSQGRGNTIYF
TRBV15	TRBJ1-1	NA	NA	TGTGCCACCAGCAGAGTGGGGGCGAACACTGAAGCTTTCTTT	CATSRVGANTEAFF
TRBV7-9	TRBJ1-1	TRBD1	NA	TGTGCCAGCAGCTCTACGGACAGGGGATCGGGTGCTGAAGCTTTCTTT	CASSSTDRGSGAEAFF
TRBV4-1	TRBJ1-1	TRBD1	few	TGCGCCAGCAGCCAAGGGACAGGGGAGACTGAAGCTTTCTTT	CASSQGTGETEAFF
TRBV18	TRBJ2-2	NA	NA	TGTGCCAGCTCACCATTGGAAGTAGCAGAGATAAACACCGGGGAGCTGTTTTTT	CASSPLEVAEINTGELFF
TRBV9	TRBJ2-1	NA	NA	TGTGCCAGCAGCGTGACCGGGAGCCCAGGAGGTGAGCAGTTCTTC	CASSVTGSPGGEQFF
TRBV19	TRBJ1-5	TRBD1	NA	TGTGCCAGTAGTATAGATCTGGGACAGGGTTCTTTGGGTCAGCCCCAGCATTTT	CASSIDLGQGSLGQPQHF
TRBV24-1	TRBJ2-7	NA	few	TGTGCCACCAGTGTTCCCCTAAACGAGCAGTACTTC	CATSVPLNEQYF
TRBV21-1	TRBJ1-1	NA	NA	TGTGCCAGCAGCAAAGGACGTGGTACAGGGGGTACTGAAGCTTTCTTT	CASSKGRGTGGTEAFF
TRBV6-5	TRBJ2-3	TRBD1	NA	TGTGCCAGCTGCCCACGGACAGGGGTCACAGATACGCAGTATTTT	CASCPRTGVTDTQYF
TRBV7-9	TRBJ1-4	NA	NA	TGTGCCAGCAGCTTAGTGGGGCCCACTAATGAAAAACTGTTTTTT	CASSLVGPTNEKLFF
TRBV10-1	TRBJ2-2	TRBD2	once	TGCGCCAGCAGTGAGTTCGGGAGGGACACCGGGGAGCTGTTTTTT	CASSEFGRDTGELFF
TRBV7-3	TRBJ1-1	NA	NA	TGTGCCAGCAGCTCCGGGGGCACTGAAGCTTTCTTT	CASSSGGTEAFF
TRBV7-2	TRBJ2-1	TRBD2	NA	TGTGCCAGCAGCTCAGCGATAGCTAGCGGATACAATGAGCAGTTCTTC	CASSSAIASGYNEQFF
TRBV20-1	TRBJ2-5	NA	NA	TGCAGTGCTAGTACAGGGTTGGCACAAGAGACCCAGTACTTC	CSASTGLAQETQYF
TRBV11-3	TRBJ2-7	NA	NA	TGTGCCAGCAGCTTAGATGTGTTGGGCTCCTCCTACGAGCAGTACTTC	CASSLDVLGSSYEQYF
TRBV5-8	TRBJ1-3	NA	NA	TGTGCCAGCAGCTTGAACAGGGGAAACACCATATATTTT	CASSLNRGNTIYF
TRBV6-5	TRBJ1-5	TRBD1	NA	TGTGCCAGCAGTTACTCCGGCAGGGGGGATCAGCCCCAGCATTTT	CASSYSGRGDQPQHF
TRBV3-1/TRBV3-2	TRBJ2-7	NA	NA	TGTGCCAGCAGCCGTTCCTCAGGGTACGAGCAGTACTTC	CASSRSSGYEQYF
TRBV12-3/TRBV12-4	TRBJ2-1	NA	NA	TGTGCCAGCAGTTTGATCAGATACAATGAGCAGTTCTTC	CASSLIRYNEQFF
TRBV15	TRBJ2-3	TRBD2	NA	TGTGCCACCAGCTGGGGACTAGCGGGGGCCCCTGGAGATACGCAGTATTTT	CATSWGLAGAPGDTQYF
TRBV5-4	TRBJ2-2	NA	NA	TGTGCCAGCAGCTTGGGAAGGGCAGGGTCGACCGGGGAGCTGTTTTTT	CASSLGRAGSTGELFF
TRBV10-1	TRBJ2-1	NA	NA	TGCGCCAGCAGTGACCTTATGGACTACTGTTACTACAATGAGCAGTTCTTC	CASSDLMDYCYYNEQFF
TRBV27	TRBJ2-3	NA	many	TGTGCCAGCAGACAAGGGACTAGCACAGATACGCAGTATTTT	CASRQGTSTDTQYF
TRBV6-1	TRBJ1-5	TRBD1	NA	TGTGCCAGCAGCCTCGACAGGGCTCAGCCCCAGCATTTT	CASSLDRAQPQHF
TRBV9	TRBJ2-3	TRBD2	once	TGTGCCAGCAGCGTGACTAGCGGGGGCACAGATACGCAGTATTTT	CASSVTSGGTDTQYF
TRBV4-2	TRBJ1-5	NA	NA	TGTGCCAGCAGCCAGTCACAGGGTTATAGCAATCAGCCCCAGCATTTT	CASSQSQGYSNQPQHF
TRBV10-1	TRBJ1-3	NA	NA	TGCGCCAGCAGTGTTGGCGGTCACTCTGGAAACACCATATATTTT	CASSVGGHSGNTIYF
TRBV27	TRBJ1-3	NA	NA	TGTGCCAGGGGGGGTGCCTCTGGAAACACCATATATTTT	CARGGASGNTIYF
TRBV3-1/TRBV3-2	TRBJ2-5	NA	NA	TGTGCCAGCAGCCAAGCCCGGGGGAGGTCGAGAGAGACCCAGTACTTC	CASSQARGRSRETQYF
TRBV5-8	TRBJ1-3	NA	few	TGTGCCAGCAGCTTTTCCGGGGAGAGCTCTGGAAACACCATATATTTT	CASSFSGESSGNTIYF
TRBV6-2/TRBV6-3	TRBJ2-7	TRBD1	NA	TGTGCCAGCAGTTATTCCCGGACAGGGGGCGCGAGCGAGCAGTACTTC	CASSYSRTGGASEQYF
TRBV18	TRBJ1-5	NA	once	TGTGCCAGCTCACCACCGTGGGGAGGGTGGCATTTT	CASSPPWGGWHF
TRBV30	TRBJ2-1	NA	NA	TGTGCCTGGAGCGCTACAGTGAATGAGCAGTTCTTC	CAWSATVNEQFF
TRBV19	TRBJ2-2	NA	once	TGTGCCAGTAGTATCTATGCCGGGGAGCTGTTTTTT	CASSIYAGELFF